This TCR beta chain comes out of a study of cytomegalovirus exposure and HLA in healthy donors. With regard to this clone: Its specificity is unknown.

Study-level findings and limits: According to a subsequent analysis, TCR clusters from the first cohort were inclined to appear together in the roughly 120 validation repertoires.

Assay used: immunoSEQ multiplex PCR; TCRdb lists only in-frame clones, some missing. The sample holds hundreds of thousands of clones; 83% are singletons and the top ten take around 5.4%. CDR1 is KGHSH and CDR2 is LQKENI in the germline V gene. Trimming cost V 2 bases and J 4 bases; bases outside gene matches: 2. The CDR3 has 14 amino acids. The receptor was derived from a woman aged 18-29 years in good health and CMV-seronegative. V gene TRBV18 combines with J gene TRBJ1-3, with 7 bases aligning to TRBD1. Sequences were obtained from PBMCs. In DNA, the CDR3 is TGTGCCAGCTCACCAACAGGGGTCGGAAACACCATATATTTT. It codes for CASSPTGVGNTIYF.